This T cell receptor beta chain was sequenced in a study of blood T cell repertoires in COVID-19. Germline CDR1 KGHDR, CDR2 SFDVKD. V dropped 3 bases and J dropped 3 bases, with 11 bases sitting between them. The CDR3 length is 15 residues. The table came from immunoSEQ multiplex PCR; TCRdb's copy has only in-frame clones and leaves some out. The sample has about 240,000 clones; roughly four fifths are singletons. This chain joins TRBV24-1 and TRBJ2-1; tentatively, D is TRBD1 (5 bases). The sequenced sample consisted of peripheral blood. The sequence was obtained from an elderly woman with acute or convalescent COVID-19. CDR3 residues: CATSDTTAFYNEQFF. In DNA form, the CDR3 reads TGTGCCACCAGTGATACGACAGCTTTCTACAATGAGCAGTTCTTC.